This is a list of T cell receptor beta chains from one sample in a study of T cells expressing NK-cell markers. Reanalyzing the 5' RACE reads, TCRdb keeps one entry per CDR3 protein, without DNA. Its table lists hundreds of thousands of distinct CDR3 sequences. Sequenced material: blood T cells: a sorted CD56 or NKG2C T cell subset, CD4+ or CD8+ T cells, or bulk PBMC T cells (not recorded which). The source of these receptors is a woman aged 18 to 75 in good health. Each CDR3 is given with its conserved first and last residue.

v_call	j_call	cdr3_aa
TRBV10-3	TRBJ2-3	CAISESPGRPTDTQYF
TRBV6-1	TRBJ2-1	CASSATGTGSYNEQFF
TRBV12-3/TRBV12-4	TRBJ2-2	CASMPSDTGELFF
TRBV25-1	TRBJ2-7	CASSEWRDRDEQYF
TRBV20-1	TRBJ2-5	CSARDLRGRETQYF
TRBV5-6	TRBJ1-2	CASSLNWRADYGYTF
TRBV14	TRBJ2-5	CASSPGTGFQETQYF
TRBV28	TRBJ2-3	CASSLRAFGTDTQYF
TRBV15	TRBJ2-1	CATSRDREPSERNEQFF
TRBV28	TRBJ2-7	CASSFPSGPGEQYF
TRBV6-5	TRBJ1-1	CASSYYRQGSTDAFF